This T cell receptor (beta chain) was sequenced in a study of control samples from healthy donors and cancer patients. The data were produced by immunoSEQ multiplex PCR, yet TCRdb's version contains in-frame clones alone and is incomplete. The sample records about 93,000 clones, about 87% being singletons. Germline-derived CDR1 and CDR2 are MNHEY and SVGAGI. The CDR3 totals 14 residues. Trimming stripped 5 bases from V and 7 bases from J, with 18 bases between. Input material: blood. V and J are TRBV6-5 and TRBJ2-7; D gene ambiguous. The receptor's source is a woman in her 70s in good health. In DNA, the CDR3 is TGTGCCAGCAGTCTCCCCGGGTCTTCGCGGGAGCAGTACTTC. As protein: CASSLPGSSREQYF.